A single sample gave rise to the 8 T cell receptor beta chains below, sequenced in a study of PD-1 blockade in classical Hodgkin lymphoma. Clones were sequenced by immunoSEQ multiplex PCR, and TCRdb holds only the in-frame ones, with some missing. Of tens of thousands of clones in the sample, over 80% were seen once. Time point indicated: cycle 4 day 1 (C4D1), after 5 to 7 weeks of nivolumab. Patients all relapsed after autologous stem cell transplantation, and there was variation in brentuximab vedotin exposure. This sample comprised peripheral blood mononuclear cells (PBMCs), obtained before the fourth cycle of nivolumab. These receptors were taken from a human donor with classical Hodgkin lymphoma.

This rearrangement joins TRBV28 to TRBJ2-7; 13 nucleotides agree with TRBD2. V dropped 1 base and J dropped 2; count of bases not matched to a gene: 2. Germline CDR1 reads MDHEN; CDR2 reads SYDVKM. This CDR3 is 16 amino acids long. The CDR3 reads CASSLSGLAGAYEQYF. In nucleotides, the CDR3 is TGTGCCAGCAGTTTATCCGGACTAGCGGGGGCCTACGAGCAGTACTTC.

V usage is TRBV7-2 and J usage is TRBJ2-7, with 8 nucleotides matching TRBD2. The CDR3 runs to 15 residues. Per the germline V gene, CDR1 is SGHTA and CDR2 is FQGNSA. V lost 4 bases and J lost 2; bases outside the gene matches: 7. As DNA, the CDR3 is TGTGCCAGCAGCTCGGGGGGGGCTAGAACCTACGAGCAGTACTTC. Encoded protein: CASSSGGARTYEQYF. Together with reference TRBV7-2 and TRBJ2-7, the CDR3 gives the full variable domain: GAGVSQSPSNKVTEKGKDVELRCDPISGHTALYWYRQSLGQGLEFLIYFQGNSAPDKSGLPSDRFSAERTGGSVSTLTIQRTQQEDSAVYLCASSSGGARTYEQYFGPGTRLTVT.

This clone was detected a few times. V usage is TRBV10-3 and J usage is TRBJ2-2, with D unresolved. V lost 4 bases and J lost 6, with 6 bases in between. CDR1 ENHRY and CDR2 SYGVKD come from the germline V gene. CDR3 length: 12 residues. CDR3 sequence: CAISGRAGELFF. CDR3 nucleotide sequence: TGTGCCATCAGTGGTAGAGCCGGGGAGCTGTTTTTT.

The V and J genes are TRBV5-6 and TRBJ2-5; no reliable D call. From germline, CDR1 is SGHDT and CDR2 YYEEEE. The CDR3 length is 15 residues. V dropped 2 bases and J dropped 1 base, with 12 bases sitting between them. The CDR3 region is CASSFGPTTQETQYF. Here the CDR3 DNA reads TGTGCCAGCAGCTTCGGACCAACTACCCAAGAGACCCAGTACTTC.

This clone was counted once. The chain has TRBV6-5 and TRBJ2-1, with D possibly matching TRBD1 (6 bases). Germline V lookup: CDR1 MNHEY, CDR2 SVGAGI. This CDR3 has 14 amino acids. Trimming removed 2 bases from V and 5 bases from J, with 10 bases in between. The CDR3 reads CASSYQQGNNEQFF. The CDR3 DNA follows: TGTGCCAGCAGTTACCAACAGGGAAACAATGAGCAGTTCTTC.

The chain recombines TRBV29-1 with TRBJ2-7, with 8 bases identical to TRBD1. Germline-derived CDR1 and CDR2 are SQVTM and ANQGSEA. CDR3 length: 14 residues. With 6 bases clipped from V and 3 bases from J, the junction kept 10 bases outside the gene matches. This CDR3 is CSVVQGANIYEQYF. The CDR3 DNA follows: TGCAGCGTCGTTCAGGGGGCGAATATCTACGAGCAGTACTTC.

This chain links TRBV4-1 with TRBJ2-7; the match to TRBD2 covers 9 bases. The CDR3 runs 15 residues. V was clipped by 0 bases and J by 4 bases; unmatched bases: 4. Germline V gene data show CDR1 as MGHRA and CDR2 as YSYEKL. Written as DNA, the CDR3 is TGCGCCAGCAGCCAAGAAATAGCGGGAGTTTACGAGCAGTACTTC. Its protein is CASSQEIAGVYEQYF.

This rearrangement joins TRBV9 to TRBJ1-1; the D is unclear. The V end lost 0 bases, the J end lost 1 base, and 13 bases lay between the germline ends. The CDR3 extends over 16 amino acids. Germline-derived CDR1 and CDR2 are SGDLS and YYNGEE. The CDR3 region is CASSVDDRRGNTEAFF. For the CDR3, the DNA is TGTGCCAGCAGCGTAGATGATCGTCGGGGGAACACTGAAGCTTTCTTT.